Listed here are 15 T cell receptor beta chains from one sample, sequenced in a study of T cell repertoires in cytomegalovirus infection. TCRdb called the reads again in MiXCR, with one record for every CDR3 protein. This sample has approximately 170,000 distinct CDR3 sequences, with 17% found just once. The sequencing input was CD8+ T cells from PBMCs. The receptors derive from a human donor in good health (CMV status not recorded). Some clones in this sample may be carry-over from other donors' samples.

This clonotype was seen more than once but under ten times. The CDR3 sequence is CASTKGGGDTQYF. DNA for the CDR3: TGTGCCAGCACCAAGGGAGGGGGAGATACGCAGTATTTT. The chain couples TRBV6-5 to TRBJ2-3, with D possibly being TRBD2 (7 bases). Per the germline V gene, CDR1 is MNHEY and CDR2 is SVGAGI. Deletions cut 7 bases from V and 5 bases from J, with 13 bases between. This CDR3 has 13 amino acids.

This chain connects TRBV9 to TRBJ1-3; D is unresolved. The germline CDR1 and CDR2 sequences are SGDLS and YYNGEE. V was pared by 3 bases and J by 8 bases, with 18 bases between. The CDR3 is 15 residues long. The CDR3 DNA reads as TGTGCCAGCAGCGCTAGCGGAGGACTGCTGGACACCATATATTTT. Encoded protein: CASSASGGLLDTIYF.

The rearrangement joins TRBV19 to TRBJ1-3; D is unclear. Trimming removed 9 bases from V and 4 bases from J, with 7 bases in between. CDR3 length equals 11 residues. Germline values: CDR1 LNHDA, CDR2 SQIVND (reference sequence). The CDR3 protein is CASYAGNTIYF. The CDR3 region has the DNA TGTGCCAGCTACGCAGGAAACACCATATATTTT.

At least ten counts were recorded for this clonotype. This sequence joins TRBV10-3 and TRBJ1-6; 9 bases align to TRBD1. Germline CDR1 and CDR2: ENHRY and SYGVKD. V lost 3 bases, J lost 2 bases, and 8 bases stayed unmatched. This CDR3 spans 18 amino acids. The CDR3 sequence is CAISEIRQGGTYNSPLHF. CDR3 bases: TGTGCCATCAGTGAAATACGACAGGGGGGCACCTATAATTCACCCCTCCACTTT.

This clonotype turned up a few times. This chain connects TRBV10-3 to TRBJ1-4, with TRBD1 identical over 9 bases. Unmatched junction bases numbered 0, after V lost 2 bases and J lost 5 bases. The V gene's germline CDR1 is ENHRY and CDR2 SYGVKD. There are 14 residues in the CDR3. CDR3 protein: CAISEDRGNEKLFF. The CDR3 bases are TGTGCCATCAGTGAGGACAGGGGGAATGAAAAACTGTTTTTT.

This clonotype occurred many times. The chain uses TRBV28 and TRBJ1-1, with no clear D. Trimming removed 4 bases from V and 8 bases from J, with 17 bases in between. The CDR3 is made up of 14 amino acids. The germline V gene has CDR1 MDHEN and CDR2 SYDVKM. The CDR3 reads CASSSAYLGKEAFF. The CDR3 region has the DNA TGTGCCAGCAGTTCCGCCTACTTGGGGAAAGAAGCTTTCTTT.

For this clonotype: Since a much larger clone is just one base distant, this may be a read error. The chain uses TRBV7-9 and TRBJ2-7, with no clear D. The CDR3 contains 12 residues. V lost 3 bases and J lost 3, with 6 bases in between. In germline, CDR1 is SEHNR, CDR2 FQNEAQ (reference sequence). CDR3 protein: CASSFESYEQYF. The CDR3 DNA is TGTGCCAGCAGCTTCGAGAGCTACGAGCAGTACTTC.

The rearrangement uses TRBV7-8 and TRBJ2-1; 13 nucleotides agree with TRBD2. The V and J ends lost 2 bases and 9 bases, in that order; junction bases with no gene match: 4. Looked up from germline, CDR1 is SGHVS and CDR2 is FQNEAQ. CDR3 length equals 15 residues. This chain's CDR3 is CASSLTSGGGPEQFF. The CDR3 nucleotides read TGTGCCAGCAGCTTAACTAGCGGGGGGGGGCCTGAGCAGTTCTTC.

The chain is built from TRBV29-1 and TRBJ2-7, with TRBD2 matching 7 bases. V lost 3 bases, J lost 1 base, and 6 bases stayed unmatched. The CDR3 covers 14 residues. CDR1 SQVTM and CDR2 ANQGSEA come from the germline V gene. CDR3 sequence reads: CSVESSGASYEQYF. The CDR3 DNA is TGCAGCGTTGAGTCCAGCGGGGCTTCCTACGAGCAGTACTTC.

In this sample, this clonotype turned up many times. The rearrangement joins TRBV2 to TRBJ1-4; D uncertain. The CDR3 length is 15 residues. CDR1 is SNHLY and CDR2 is FYNNEI in the germline V gene. V was trimmed by 7 bases and J by 0 bases, leaving 12 bases between them. The chain's CDR3 is CASIGVQATNEKLFF. The CDR3 DNA reads TGTGCCAGCATCGGGGTCCAAGCAACTAATGAAAAACTGTTTTTT.

The rearrangement joins TRBV6-6 to TRBJ2-7, with TRBD2 matching 7 bases. The CDR3 runs to 14 residues. Germline V gene lookup returns CDR1 MNHNY and CDR2 SVGAGI (reference sequence). Germline trimming cut 6 bases from V and 3 bases from J; bases unmatched to any gene: 8. CDR3 region: CASSPIGGGYEQYF. CDR3 DNA: TGTGCCAGCAGCCCGATTGGGGGGGGCTACGAGCAGTACTTC.

This clonotype was detected only a few times. The chain employs TRBV4-1 and TRBJ1-1; the D is unclear. Per the germline V gene, CDR1 is MGHRA and CDR2 is YSYEKL. V lost 5 bases, J lost 1 base, and 11 bases lay in between. The CDR3 contains 14 residues. The CDR3 DNA reads as TGCGCCAGCAGCGGACTCAGTGAGAACACTGAAGCTTTCTTT. Translation gives CASSGLSENTEAFF.

This clonotype is large. The J gene is TRBJ2-1, the V gene TRBV4-3, with D uncertain. The CDR3 sequence is 18 residues long. V was cut by 0 bases and J by 3 bases, with 18 bases left in between. The germline CDR1 and CDR2 sequences are LGHNA and YSLEER. CDR3 DNA sequence: TGCGCCAGCAGCCAAGATTGGAGTAGTTTTGGAAGCTACAATGAGCAGTTCTTC. This gives the protein CASSQDWSSFGSYNEQFF.

The chain has TRBV14 and TRBJ2-5; 10 nucleotides line up with TRBD2. The CDR3 spans 16 residues. V gave up 0 bases and J gave up 4 bases; unmatched junction bases: 5. Germline V gene data show CDR1 as SGHDN and CDR2 as FVKESK. The CDR3 is CASSQELASGGETQYF. The CDR3, as DNA: TGTGCCAGCAGCCAAGAATTGGCTAGCGGGGGAGAGACCCAGTACTTC.

This sequence joins TRBV4-2 and TRBJ1-3; D possibly corresponds to TRBD1 (6 bases). Trimming took off 5 bases at V and 4 bases at J, with 12 bases between the two ends. Germline lookup yields CDR1 LGHNA and CDR2 YNFKEQ. The CDR3 has 14 amino acids. This CDR3 reads CASSETGTGNTIYF. The CDR3 bases are TGTGCCAGCAGCGAAACAGGGACGGGAAACACCATATATTTT.